This TCR beta chain was found in a study of T cell responses to AZD1222 COVID-19 vaccine. Regarding the study as a whole: Spike-specific TCR breadth and depth went up after people got two AZD1222 doses. At study baseline, merely roughly 6 AZD1222 recipients were seropositive. Samples come after the peak T cell response, not at day 14. Females made up more of the donors, who were largely white British, and clonal diversity may have come out too low.

The CDR3 length is 15 residues. J was trimmed by 9 bases and V by 0 bases; bases with no gene match: 7. Germline CDR1 and CDR2: SGHDT and YYEEEE. Concerning this clone: Its antigen is not identified.

Assay used: immunoSEQ multiplex PCR; TCRdb lists only in-frame clones, some missing. This sample carries fewer than 150,000 clones, roughly 92% of them seen once, and the ten largest clones take more than 0.7%. The TCR was taken from an adult in good health. Sequencing was performed on peripheral blood, taken on day 0 of AZD1222 vaccination. This chain connects TRBV5-6 to TRBJ2-1; TRBD2 aligns across 9 bases. This chain's CDR3 is CASSLGGTSSTEQFF. CDR3 sequence (DNA): TGTGCCAGCAGCTTGGGGGGGACTAGCTCTACTGAGCAGTTCTTC.